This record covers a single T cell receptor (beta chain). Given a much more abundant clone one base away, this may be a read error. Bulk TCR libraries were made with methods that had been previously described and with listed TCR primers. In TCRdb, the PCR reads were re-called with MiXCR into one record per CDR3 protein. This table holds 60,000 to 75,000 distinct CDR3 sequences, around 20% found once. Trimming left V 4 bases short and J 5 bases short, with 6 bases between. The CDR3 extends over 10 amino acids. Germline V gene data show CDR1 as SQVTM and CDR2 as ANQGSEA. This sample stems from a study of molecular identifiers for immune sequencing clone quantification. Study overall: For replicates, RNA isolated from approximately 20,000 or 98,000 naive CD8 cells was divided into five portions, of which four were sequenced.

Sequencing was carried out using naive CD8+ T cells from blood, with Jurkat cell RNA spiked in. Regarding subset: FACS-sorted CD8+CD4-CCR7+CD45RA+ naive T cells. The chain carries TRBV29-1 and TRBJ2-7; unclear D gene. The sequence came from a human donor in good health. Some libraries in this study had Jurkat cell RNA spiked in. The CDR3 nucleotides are TGCAGCGTTGCAAGGGACGAGCAGTACTTC. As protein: CSVARDEQYF.